This T cell receptor beta chain was recorded in a study of T cells in Graves' hyperthyroidism and ophthalmopathy. Study-wide context: Staff took peripheral blood when the initial diagnosis was made, before any treatment began. General study findings and limits: Researchers report that a 13 V-J model separated ophthalmopathy from stable hyperthyroidism.

Details on this clonotype: The antigen is undetermined.

The ends were cut back, 8 bases at V and 4 bases at J, with 11 bases in the middle. Looked up from germline, CDR1 is MNHEY and CDR2 is SMNVEV (reference sequence). The CDR3 sequence is 13 residues long. PBMCs were collected from an approximately 9.3 ml volume of fresh peripheral blood. Researchers took RNA transcripts and amplified the TCR beta CDR3 regions from them. The TCR CDR3 first-round RT-PCR relied on the HTBI primer set. TCRdb independently ran MiXCR on the multiplex PCR reads; one entry per CDR3 protein. Of over 400,000 distinct CDR3 sequences listed, approximately 14% are singletons. Sequenced sample: blood. The TCR was taken from a man aged 18 to 30 with Graves' ophthalmopathy. The chain combines TRBV27 with TRBJ2-2; no definite D call. CDR3 coding DNA: TGTGCCAGCGAATCGACTTTCACCGGGGAGCTGTTTTTT. It translates to CASESTFTGELFF.